A single count supports the clone carrying this T cell receptor (beta chain). Its antigen is not identified. This specimen comes from a study of radiotherapy plus CTLA-4 blockade in lung cancer. Study information: In roughly 17% of patients, objective responses were seen; around 31% had disease control. General study points: Blood TCR clones of tumor origin expanded after radiotherapy plus ipilimumab. The best predictor of response was reported to be early blood T cell clone dynamics, with interferon-beta.

Those patients who had chemo-refractory metastatic non-small-cell lung cancer were given focal radiation along with CTLA-4 blockade through ipilimumab. Clones were read by immunoSEQ multiplex PCR, and TCRdb kept only the in-frame ones, dropping some. The table shows some 110,000 clones, with approximately 81% occurring only once. V shed 1 base, J shed 1 base, and the junction held 8 bases outside the gene matches. The CDR3 covers 17 residues. CDR1 and CDR2 (germline): SGHKS, YYEKEE (reference sequence). Sequencing used peripheral blood, obtained from a patient treated with radiotherapy plus ipilimumab. This receptor was identified in a human donor with non-small cell lung cancer that progressed on radiotherapy plus ipilimumab. Some clones in this sample may be carry-over from other donors' samples. The chain carries TRBV5-5 and TRBJ1-2; 9 nucleotides line up with TRBD1. CDR3 bases: TGTGCCAGCAGCTTGACAGCCCTGACAGGGGGTAACTATGGCTACACCTTC. It yields the protein CASSLTALTGGNYGYTF.